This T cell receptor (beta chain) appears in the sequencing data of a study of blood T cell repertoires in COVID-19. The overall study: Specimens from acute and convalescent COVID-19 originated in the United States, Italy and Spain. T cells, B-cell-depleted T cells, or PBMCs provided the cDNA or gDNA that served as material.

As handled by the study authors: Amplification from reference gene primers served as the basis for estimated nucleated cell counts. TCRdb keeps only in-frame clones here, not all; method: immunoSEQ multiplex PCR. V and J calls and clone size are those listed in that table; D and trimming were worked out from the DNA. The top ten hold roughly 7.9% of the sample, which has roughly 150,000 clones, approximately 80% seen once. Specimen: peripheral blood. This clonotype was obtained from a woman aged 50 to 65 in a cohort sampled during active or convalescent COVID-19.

CDR3 residues: CASSPLPGTGIHEQYF. CDR3 bases: TGTGCCAGCTCACCGCTTCCCGGGACAGGGATCCACGAGCAGTACTTC. This sequence joins TRBV18 and TRBJ2-7; 9 positions match TRBD1. Losses at the gene ends were 3 bases for V and 5 bases for J; bases not matched to a gene: 11. The CDR3 consists of 16 residues. CDR1 and CDR2 from the germline V gene are KGHSH and LQKENI.